Below, 20 T cell receptor beta chains from the same sample are listed, as sequenced in a study of radiotherapy plus CTLA-4 blockade in lung cancer. The repertoire was sequenced with immunoSEQ multiplex PCR; TCRdb's copy has only in-frame clones and lacks some. The table lists 75,000 to 100,000 clones, about four fifths of them singletons. This specimen consisted of peripheral blood, obtained from a patient treated with radiotherapy plus ipilimumab. Receptors were obtained from a human donor with non-small cell lung cancer who had a partial response to radiotherapy plus ipilimumab. Some clones in this sample may be carry-over from other donors' samples.

The chain couples TRBV19 to TRBJ2-7; 8 bases are shared with TRBD2. The CDR3 contains 16 residues. V gave up 4 bases and J gave up 0 bases; unmatched junction bases: 8. CDR1 and CDR2 from the germline V gene are LNHDA and SQIVND (reference sequence). The CDR3 spells CASSNHGGGNSYEQYF. The CDR3 coding sequence is TGTGCCAGTAGTAACCATGGCGGGGGGAACTCCTACGAGCAGTACTTC.

In nucleotides, the CDR3 is TGTGCCAACAGCGGGAACTCCTACAATGAGCAGTTCTTC. This encodes CANSGNSYNEQFF. The chain is built from TRBV10-3 and TRBJ2-1; 7 bases are a match to TRBD2. J gave up 0 bases and V 10 bases, and 3 bases lay outside the gene matches. The germline V gene has CDR1 ENHRY and CDR2 SYGVKD. This CDR3 spans 13 amino acids.

The chain is built from TRBV30 and TRBJ1-4; possibly TRBD1 for D (5 bases). V gave up 2 bases and J gave up 3 bases, with 10 bases separating them. The CDR3 loop spans 14 amino acids. CDR1 is GTSNPN, CDR2 SVGIG, per germline (reference sequence). The CDR3 reads CAWSLGQANEKLFF. The CDR3 nucleotides read TGTGCCTGGAGTCTTGGACAAGCTAATGAAAAACTGTTTTTT.

This chain links TRBV6-4 with TRBJ2-2; 10 bases line up with TRBD1. Germline lookup yields CDR1 MRHNA and CDR2 SNTAGT. The CDR3 runs to 16 residues. V shed 4 bases, J shed 7 bases, and the junction held 9 bases outside the gene matches. In nucleotides, the CDR3 is TGTGCCAGCAGTGTCGAGCGACAGGGGGCTGGCGGGGAGCTGTTTTTT. Protein: CASSVERQGAGGELFF.

Only a few counts were recorded for this clone. The chain uses TRBV4-2 and TRBJ1-5, with 8 bases identical to TRBD1. The CDR3 sequence is 14 residues long. Germline trimming cut 2 bases from V and 8 bases from J; bases unmatched to any gene: 5. CDR1 is LGHNA, CDR2 YNFKEQ, per germline. The CDR3 is CASSQTGGSEPQHF. Here the CDR3 DNA reads TGTGCCAGCAGCCAAACAGGGGGTTCTGAGCCCCAGCATTTT.

The V gene is TRBV7-2, the J gene TRBJ2-1; 9 positions match TRBD2. The CDR3 runs to 15 residues. CDR1 is SGHTA and CDR2 is FQGNSA in the germline V gene. The ends lost 5 bases at V and 5 bases at J; junction bases unmatched: 7. The CDR3 DNA follows: TGTGCCAGCAGCCCCCGTGTAGCGGGAGACAATGAGCAGTTCTTC. This sequence encodes CASSPRVAGDNEQFF. Looking up the rest from reference TRBV7-2 and TRBJ2-1 gives the full variable domain: GAGVSQSPSNKVTEKGKDVELRCDPISGHTALYWYRQSLGQGLEFLIYFQGNSAPDKSGLPSDRFSAERTGGSVSTLTIQRTQQEDSAVYLCASSPRVAGDNEQFFGPGTRLTVL.

The V call is TRBV6-1, the J call TRBJ2-7, with 8 nucleotides matching TRBD2. This CDR3 contains 15 residues. V gave up 6 bases and J gave up 12 bases; unmatched junction bases: 19. Germline V gives CDR1 MNHNS, CDR2 SASEGT. The CDR3 loop reads CASSQGRLPGGDRYF. In DNA, the CDR3 is TGTGCCAGCAGCCAGGGCAGGCTCCCGGGGGGGGACCGGTACTTC.

This chain connects TRBV25-1 to TRBJ2-2; D is unresolved. CDR3 length equals 16 residues. Per germline, CDR1 MGHDK and CDR2 SYGVNS. Trimming cost V 4 bases and J 3 bases, with 15 bases left between them. The CDR3 here is CASSGSLSSYTGELFF. The CDR3 DNA sequence: TGTGCCAGCAGTGGGAGCCTCTCCTCTTACACCGGGGAGCTGTTTTTT. The full variable domain, completed using reference TRBV25-1 and TRBJ2-2, is EADIYQTPRYLVIGTGKKITLECSQTMGHDKMYWYQQDPGMELHLIHYSYGVNSTEKGDLSSESTVSRIRTEHFPLTLESARPSHTSQYLCASSGSLSSYTGELFFGEGSRLTVL.

This clone turned up a few times. V usage is TRBV6-1 and J usage is TRBJ1-1, with no clear D. V lost 7 bases to trimming and J lost 3 bases, with 12 bases between them. CDR1 MNHNS and CDR2 SASEGT come from the germline V gene. This CDR3 has 13 residues. CDR3 sequence: CASNSNGDTEAFF. In nucleotides, the CDR3 is TGTGCCAGCAACTCCAACGGGGACACTGAAGCTTTCTTT.

This clone turned up a few times. This sequence joins TRBV29-1 and TRBJ2-5, with 7 bases that match TRBD2. This CDR3 region has 14 residues. Germline V gene sequence: CDR1 SQVTM, CDR2 ANQGSEA. Germline trimming cut 6 bases from V and 1 base from J; bases unmatched to any gene: 8. In DNA, the CDR3 is TGCAGCGTGGCCCCTAGCGGCACCCAAGAGACCCAGTACTTC. It encodes CSVAPSGTQETQYF.

The chain combines TRBV18 with TRBJ1-3, with D uncertain. V was pared by 3 bases and J by 0 bases, with 9 bases between. Looked up from germline, CDR1 is KGHSH and CDR2 is LQKENI. The CDR3 is made up of 15 amino acids. The CDR3 DNA reads TGTGCCAGCTCACCTCAGGAGGCCTCTGGAAACACCATATATTTT. This sequence encodes CASSPQEASGNTIYF.

This chain links TRBV2 with TRBJ2-2; 11 bases map to TRBD2. The CDR3 is 15 residues long. CDR1 is SNHLY, CDR2 FYNNEI, per germline. Unmatched junction bases numbered 5, after V lost 3 bases and J lost 8 bases. Here the CDR3 DNA reads TGTGCCAGCAGTGAGACTAGCGGGATCGGTGGGGAGCTGTTTTTT. Translating it yields CASSETSGIGGELFF.

J is TRBJ1-1 and V is TRBV19; D is ambiguous. The CDR3 has 15 amino acids. Germline V gene data show CDR1 as LNHDA and CDR2 as SQIVND (reference sequence). V dropped 11 bases and J dropped 3 bases, with 22 bases sitting between them. CDR3 protein: CAVLGAAAEDTEAFF. The CDR3 DNA reads TGTGCCGTCTTGGGAGCAGCGGCGGAGGACACTGAAGCTTTCTTT.

The chain is built from TRBV18 and TRBJ2-7; 12 nucleotides align to TRBD2. The CDR3 runs to 15 residues. Germline trimming cut 6 bases from V and 2 bases from J; bases unmatched to any gene: 5. Germline V lookup: CDR1 KGHSH, CDR2 LQKENI. The chain's CDR3 is CASSWTSGDPYEQYF. CDR3 in DNA: TGTGCCAGCTCTTGGACTAGCGGGGACCCCTACGAGCAGTACTTC. Complete variable domain (other parts from reference TRBV18 and TRBJ2-7): NAGVMQNPRHLVRRRGQEARLRCSPMKGHSHVYWYRQLPEEGLKFMVYLQKENIIDESGMPKERFSAEFPKEGPSILRIQQVVRGDSAAYFCASSWTSGDPYEQYFGPGTRLTVT.

Notes on this clone: The sample has other DNA sequences that encode this CDR3 too. The rearrangement joins TRBV28 to TRBJ2-5; D gene unclear. The ends were cut back, 6 bases at V and 5 bases at J, with 13 bases in the middle. The CDR3 totals 13 residues. Germline assignment: CDR1 MDHEN and CDR2 SYDVKM. Written as DNA, the CDR3 is TGTGCCAGCAGCTACTCGTCCCCGGAGACCCAGTACTTC. Translating gives CASSYSSPETQYF.

The J gene is TRBJ1-5, the V gene TRBV28; D is uncertain. Looked up from germline, CDR1 is MDHEN and CDR2 is SYDVKM. Trimming cost V 6 bases and J 2 bases, with 14 bases left between them. The CDR3 loop spans 15 amino acids. CDR3 in amino acids: CASSPSRGGNQPQHF. CDR3 DNA sequence: TGTGCCAGCAGCCCCAGCCGCGGGGGCAATCAGCCCCAGCATTTT.

This chain connects TRBV7-2 to TRBJ1-5; possibly TRBD1 for D (6 bases). CDR3 size: 13 residues. The V end was cut by 5 bases, the J end by 5 bases, with 10 bases between. Germline CDR1 SGHTA, CDR2 FQGNSA. CDR3 DNA: TGTGCCAGCAGCCAAGACAGGCATCAGCCCCAGCATTTT. It codes for CASSQDRHQPQHF.

The chain is built from TRBV9 and TRBJ1-1, with 10 positions matching TRBD1. Trimming removed 0 bases from V and 5 bases from J; junction bases left unmatched: 7. The germline CDR1 and CDR2 sequences are SGDLS and YYNGEE. The CDR3 consists of 16 residues. The CDR3: CASSVAGTGVGTEAFF. The CDR3 DNA follows: TGTGCCAGCAGCGTAGCCGGGACAGGGGTTGGGACTGAAGCTTTCTTT.

The chain employs TRBV4-2 and TRBJ2-5; 11 bases line up with TRBD2. The CDR3 extends over 18 amino acids. V was pared by 1 base and J by 5 bases, with 12 bases of the junction left unmatched. In germline, CDR1 is LGHNA, CDR2 YNFKEQ. Here the CDR3 reads CASSQGIGTSGLLETQYF. CDR3 DNA: TGTGCCAGCAGCCAAGGGATCGGGACTAGCGGACTTTTGGAGACCCAGTACTTC.

The gene calls are TRBV28 and TRBJ2-5; tentative D call: TRBD2 (5 bases). Germline V gene sequence: CDR1 MDHEN, CDR2 SYDVKM. V was clipped by 10 bases and J by 9 bases, with 21 bases between them. The CDR3 runs to 13 residues. CDR3 DNA: TGTGCCACGCCACCGGGCCTTGGGGAGTCCCAGTACTTC. Translation: CATPPGLGESQYF.